The present TCR beta chain was sequenced within a study of response to subunit inactivated influenza vaccine. Germline lookup yields CDR1 SGDLS and CDR2 YYNGEE. CDR3 length: 15 residues. Trimming removed 3 bases from V and 2 bases from J; junction bases left unmatched: 1. In TCRdb, the RT-PCR reads were re-called with MiXCR into one record per CDR3 protein. This sample has some 850,000 distinct CDR3 sequences, with about 18% found just once. The receptor's source is a man between 50 and 59 years old who received an inactivated influenza vaccine. The chain joins TRBV9 to TRBJ2-1, with TRBD2 matching over 11 bases. Material: PBMCs from blood, obtained more than 4 days after vaccination. The CDR3 loop reads CASSAGLAAYNEQFF. The DNA of the CDR3 is TGTGCCAGCAGCGCGGGACTAGCGGCCTACAATGAGCAGTTCTTC.